Sequencing of this T cell receptor (beta chain) was carried out in a study of metastatic and nonmetastatic thyroid tumors. The germline V gene encodes CDR1 KGHDR and CDR2 SFDVKD. Trimming took 0 bases from V and 6 from J, leaving 11 bases between them. The CDR3 is 15 residues long. Patients were all untreated before their thyroid surgery. This clone has a count of ten or more. From the PCR reads, TCRdb re-called clones with MiXCR. The table lists approximately 25,000 clones, about 13% of them singletons. This clonotype was sampled from a female donor with papillary thyroid cancer or a benign thyroid nodule (not recorded which). Some clones in this sample may be carry-over from other donors' samples. The sequenced sample was blood. The V call is TRBV24-1, the J call TRBJ2-1, with D possibly matching TRBD1 (6 bases). The DNA of the CDR3 is TGTGCCACCAGTGATTTGGGGGAGACAGGCAATGAGCAGTTCTTC. Translated, it gives CATSDLGETGNEQFF.